A single sample is the source of the 21 T cell receptor beta chains below, sequenced in a study of siplizumab effects on memory and regulatory T cells (dated by TCRdb to about 2019). Library preparation used the immunoSEQ multiplex PCR assay. TCRdb carries this immuneACCESS record with in-frame sequences only. Its versions omit some clonotypes, under half of them owing to an unresolved V gene in the studies checked, with the rest unexplained. For this sample there are roughly 75,000 clones; around 93% appear just once. The top ten clones comprise approximately 4.5% of the sample. The sequenced material came from CD8+ T cells sorted from blood. These receptor sequences come from a human donor in good health.

This clone was seen only once. As DNA, the CDR3 is TGTGCTCAAACAGGGGGTTTCTATGGCTACACCTTC. Amino acid sequence: CAQTGGFYGYTF. The chain combines TRBV30 with TRBJ1-2, with TRBD1 identical over 8 bases. This CDR3 spans 12 amino acids. The germline CDR1 and CDR2 sequences are GTSNPN and SVGIG (reference sequence).

The gene calls are TRBV19 and TRBJ1-5, with D tentatively TRBD1 (6 bases). This CDR3 has 14 amino acids. CDR1 and CDR2 (germline): LNHDA, SQIVND (reference sequence). Trimming removed 8 bases at V and 1 base at J, with 12 bases between. The CDR3 is CASEDGQSNQPQHF. DNA of the CDR3: TGTGCCAGTGAGGACGGACAGAGCAATCAGCCCCAGCATTTT. Filled out from reference TRBV19 and TRBJ1-5, the complete variable domain reads DGGITQSPKYLFRKEGQNVTLSCEQNLNHDAMYWYRQDPGQGLRLIYYSQIVNDFQKGDIAEGYSVSREKKESFPLTVTSAQKNPTAFYLCASEDGQSNQPQHFGDGTRLSIL.

The J gene is TRBJ2-5, the V gene TRBV6-1; 7 positions agree with TRBD2. The germline CDR1 and CDR2 sequences are MNHNS and SASEGT. This CDR3 region has 13 residues. V lost 6 bases, J lost 3 bases, and 4 bases stayed unmatched. Here the CDR3 reads CASRAAGEETQYF. The DNA for the CDR3 is TGTGCCAGCAGGGCGGCGGGGGAAGAGACCCAGTACTTC.

The CDR3 sequence: CASSLGDIADTQYF. In DNA form, the CDR3 reads TGTGCCAGCAGCTTAGGGGACATAGCAGATACGCAGTATTTT. The chain employs TRBV7-9 and TRBJ2-3, with D maybe TRBD1 (6 bases). CDR1 and CDR2 from the germline V gene are SEHNR and FQNEAQ (reference sequence). Trimming cost V 1 base and J 4 bases, with 9 bases left between them. The CDR3 is made up of 14 amino acids.

This clone was seen once. This sequence joins TRBV5-8 and TRBJ1-2, with a tentative D call TRBD1 (6 bases). The length of the CDR3 is 12 residues. Germline loops: CDR1 SGHTS, CDR2 YDEGEE. V lost 5 bases and J lost 7, with 12 bases in between. The CDR3 spells CASRAGQLGYTF. The CDR3 nucleotides read TGTGCCAGCAGAGCAGGACAGCTTGGCTACACCTTC.

This chain connects TRBV6-5 to TRBJ1-5; maybe TRBD1 (5 bases). Trimming removed 8 bases at V and 3 bases at J, with 17 bases between. The CDR3 has 15 residues. The germline V gene has CDR1 MNHEY and CDR2 SVGAGI. CDR3 residues: CASGVGQGLNQPQHF. The CDR3 bases are TGTGCCAGCGGTGTCGGGCAGGGCCTCAATCAGCCCCAGCATTTT.

The chain has TRBV7-6 and TRBJ1-4; D is unclear. The CDR3 length is 15 residues. Germline assignment: CDR1 SGHVS and CDR2 FNYEAQ. V was shortened by 0 bases and J by 4 bases, with 9 bases between the two germline ends. CDR3 sequence (DNA): TGTGCCAGCAGCTTAGCGGACGGTCATAATGAAAAACTGTTTTTT. Translating it yields CASSLADGHNEKLFF.

V gene TRBV7-9 combines with J gene TRBJ2-3; no definite D call. CDR1 is SEHNR and CDR2 is FQNEAQ in the germline V gene (reference sequence). This CDR3 has 13 residues. Between the trimmed V and J ends, which lost 6 bases and 3 bases, there was a span of 10 bases. The CDR3 region has the DNA TGTGCCAGCAGAGGCTGGCCAACAGATACGCAGTATTTT. It codes for CASRGWPTDTQYF.

The V call is TRBV9, the J call TRBJ1-2; D is unresolved. CDR1 SGDLS and CDR2 YYNGEE come from the germline V gene. The CDR3 spans 14 residues. Trimming pared 2 bases from V and 0 bases from J, leaving 8 bases between. The CDR3 DNA reads TGTGCCAGCAGCGTCGACGAGTCTAACTATGGCTACACCTTC. Translating it yields CASSVDESNYGYTF. Together with reference TRBV9 and TRBJ1-2, the CDR3 gives the full variable domain: DSGVTQTPKHLITATGQRVTLRCSPRSGDLSVYWYQQSLDQGLQFLIQYYNGEERAKGNILERFSAQQFPDLHSELNLSSLELGDSALYFCASSVDESNYGYTFGSGTRLTVV.

The CDR3 DNA reads TGCGCCTCCGGGACAACTCGCTACGAGCAGTACTTC. Encoded protein: CASGTTRYEQYF. The rearrangement uses TRBV10-2 and TRBJ2-7; possibly TRBD1 for D (6 bases). CDR3 length: 12 amino acids. Trimming cost V 11 bases and J 3 bases, with 14 bases left between them. From germline, CDR1 is WSHSY and CDR2 SAAADI.

The V call is TRBV7-2, the J call TRBJ1-1; no firm D call. Germline values: CDR1 SGHTA, CDR2 FQGNSA. Between the trimmed V and J ends, which lost 5 bases and 1 base, there was a span of 14 bases. The CDR3 spans 15 residues. The CDR3 loop is CASSPDVDENTEAFF. CDR3 nucleotide sequence: TGTGCCAGCAGCCCAGATGTAGACGAGAACACTGAAGCTTTCTTT.

The chain has TRBV7-3 and TRBJ2-3; 12 bases line up with TRBD2. This CDR3 is built from 18 residues. V lost 4 bases and J lost 5; bases outside the gene matches: 13. Germline-derived CDR1 and CDR2 are SGHTA and FQGTGA. The CDR3 protein is CASSSPDRLAGAGDTQYF. The DNA for the CDR3 is TGTGCCAGCAGCTCGCCAGATCGACTAGCGGGGGCGGGAGATACGCAGTATTTT. Full variable domain (missing parts from reference TRBV7-3 and TRBJ2-3): GAGVSQTPSNKVTEKGKYVELRCDPISGHTALYWYRQSLGQGPEFLIYFQGTGAADDSGLPNDRFFAVRPEGSVSTLKIQRTERGDSAVYLCASSSPDRLAGAGDTQYFGPGTRLTVL.

This clone was seen only once. The chain employs TRBV12-5 and TRBJ2-7, with a weak D call TRBD1 (7 bases). The CDR3 sequence is 14 residues long. From germline, CDR1 is LGHNT and CDR2 FRNRAP. V was clipped by 8 bases and J by 3 bases, with 17 bases between them. CDR3 DNA: TGTGCTAGTAGGTCGGGAGACAGGGACTACGAGCAGTACTTC. Translating gives CASRSGDRDYEQYF.

The chain has TRBV29-1 and TRBJ1-5; D perhaps matches TRBD1 (6 bases). This CDR3 contains 14 residues. Germline V gene data show CDR1 as SQVTM and CDR2 as ANQGSEA. Trimming cost V 7 bases and J 3 bases, with 16 bases left between them. The CDR3 here is CSAAPAGDNQPQHF. CDR3 in DNA: TGCAGCGCCGCCCCCGCAGGGGACAATCAGCCCCAGCATTTT. Drawing the rest from reference TRBV29-1 and TRBJ1-5, the complete variable domain is SAVISQKPSRDICQRGTSLTIQCQVDSQVTMMFWYRQQPGQSLTLIATANQGSEATYESGFVIDKFPISRPNLTFSTLTVSNMSPEDSSIYLCSAAPAGDNQPQHFGDGTRLSIL.

The chain is built from TRBV28 and TRBJ1-1; D remains ambiguous. The V gene lost 6 bases and the J gene lost 0 bases, with 5 bases spanning the gap. Germline-derived CDR1 and CDR2 are MDHEN and SYDVKM. The CDR3 contains 12 residues. CDR3 in DNA: TGTGCCAGCAGGACGGTGAACACTGAAGCTTTCTTT. Translated: CASRTVNTEAFF.

This clone was seen only once. This chain joins TRBV4-3 and TRBJ2-7; TRBD1 matches 7 bases. The V gene end was trimmed by 4 bases and the J gene end by 4 bases; junction bases not matched to a gene: 10. From germline, CDR1 is LGHNA and CDR2 YSLEER. The CDR3 covers 15 residues. The CDR3 loop is CASSRNRDSPYEQYF. In nucleotides, the CDR3 is TGCGCCAGCAGCCGGAACCGGGACAGTCCGTACGAGCAGTACTTC.

The V call is TRBV5-4, the J call TRBJ2-1; possibly TRBD2 for D (6 bases). With 5 bases removed from V and 0 bases from J, the gap between germline ends came to 12 bases. The CDR3 sequence is 15 residues long. CDR1 is SGHNT, CDR2 YYREEE, per germline (reference sequence). In nucleotides, the CDR3 is TGTGCCAGCAGAATTAGCGGATCCTCCTACAATGAGCAGTTCTTC. Its protein product is CASRISGSSYNEQFF.

The chain carries TRBV4-3 and TRBJ2-5, with 11 bases that match TRBD1. The J segment lost 5 bases and the V segment lost 0 bases, leaving 5 bases of the junction unmatched. The CDR3 covers 16 residues. CDR1 is LGHNA, CDR2 YSLEER, per germline. This CDR3 is CASSQDAGQGAETQYF. For the CDR3, the DNA is TGCGCCAGCAGCCAAGATGCCGGACAGGGGGCTGAGACCCAGTACTTC.

J is TRBJ2-7 and V is TRBV5-1; 9 nucleotides line up with TRBD2. Germline CDR1 reads SGHRS; CDR2 reads YFSETQ. The V and J ends lost 0 bases and 3 bases, in that order; junction bases with no gene match: 4. The CDR3 is 15 amino acids. The CDR3 nucleotides are TGCGCCAGCAGCTTGGCCTCAGCGGGGGGCTACGAGCAGTACTTC. Its translation: CASSLASAGGYEQYF. Full variable domain (outside the CDR3, taken from reference TRBV5-1 and TRBJ2-7): KAGVTQTPRYLIKTRGQQVTLSCSPISGHRSVSWYQQTPGQGLQFLFEYFSETQRNKGNFPGRFSGRQFSNSRSEMNVSTLELGDSALYLCASSLASAGGYEQYFGPGTRLTVT.

The V and J genes are TRBV19 and TRBJ2-1; no definite D call. The CDR3 has 13 residues. The germline gives CDR1 LNHDA, CDR2 SQIVND (reference sequence). Trimming cost V 0 bases and J 7 bases, with 7 bases left between them. This CDR3 reads CASSIDLGNEQFF. CDR3 DNA: TGTGCCAGTAGTATAGATTTGGGAAATGAGCAGTTCTTC.

This clone was observed a single time. The CDR3 coding sequence is TGTGCCACCGACCCAGGACAACTGAACACTGAAGCTTTCTTT. As protein: CATDPGQLNTEAFF. The chain couples TRBV19 to TRBJ1-1; TRBD1 is a possible D gene (5 bases). The germline V gene encodes CDR1 LNHDA and CDR2 SQIVND (reference sequence). The CDR3 is 14 amino acids. The V end lost 10 bases, the J end lost 0 bases, and 15 bases lay between the germline ends.